This T cell receptor (beta chain) is drawn from a study of T cell responses to AZD1222 COVID-19 vaccine. Study results and limitations: The study found vaccine-associated CD4 TCRs spanning spike, dominant at 160-218 and 743-854. Unmutated variant regions are reportedly the target of nearly half of TCRs that are spike-specific. Receipt of two AZD1222 doses was followed by a rise in Spike-specific TCR breadth and depth.

Libraries were prepared by immunoSEQ multiplex PCR; TCRdb keeps only in-frame clonotypes and omits some of them. The data contain approximately 45,000 clones, about 87% of them seen just once; the ten biggest clones take up roughly 1.1%. Deletions cut 3 bases from V and 6 bases from J, with 18 bases between. CDR3 size: 15 residues. CDR1 and CDR2 from the germline V gene are KGHSH and LQKENI. To note about this clone: Antigen unknown.

This receptor was obtained from an adult who received the AZD1222 COVID-19 vaccine. V usage is TRBV18 and J usage is TRBJ2-7; D gene unclear. The specimen was peripheral blood, collected 28 days after the second AZD1222 dose. CDR3 amino acids: CASSPATSSPLEQYF. As DNA, the CDR3 is TGTGCCAGCTCACCGGCCACCTCTTCACCCCTCGAGCAGTACTTC.